This entry features one T cell receptor beta chain sequence. Its antigen remains unidentified. These data belong to a study of CD8 T cells in Susac syndrome. Broader study findings: A relatively small number of individuals underwent TCR sequencing and HLA analysis.

Sequencing of TCR beta was performed on blood CD8+ and CD4+ T cells. RNA, at about 0.5 to 1 ug, was reverse transcribed with random hexamers. It was immunoSEQ multiplex PCR that amplified TCR beta CDR3 across 54 Vbeta and 13 Jbeta. TCRdb re-called the immunoSEQ multiplex PCR reads through MiXCR, storing one row per CDR3 protein. Found here are about 200,000 distinct CDR3 sequences, 92% of them singletons; the top ten hold approximately 0.13%. The CDR3 is 14 residues long. The V gene's germline CDR1 is SEHNR and CDR2 FQNEAQ (reference sequence). Trimming cost V 5 bases and J 3 bases, with 13 bases left between them.

Sequenced sample: CD8+ T cells from PBMCs. This clonotype was sampled from a human donor with multiple sclerosis. This chain joins TRBV7-9 and TRBJ1-1, with D perhaps TRBD1 (5 bases). The CDR3 protein is CASSLKGAYTEAFF. The DNA for the CDR3 is TGTGCCAGCAGCCTGAAAGGGGCCTACACTGAAGCTTTCTTT.